The 30 T cell receptor beta chains listed next were all sequenced from one sample in a study of T cells in Graves' hyperthyroidism and ophthalmopathy. RNA transcripts served as the template for amplifying TCR beta CDR3 regions. Researchers ran a first-round RT-PCR on the TCR CDR3 using the HTBI primer set. Each CDR3 protein is one row after TCRdb ran MiXCR on the multiplex PCR reads. The sample records about 400,000 distinct CDR3 sequences, roughly 14% being singletons. Material for sequencing was blood. The receptors originated from a man younger than 30 with Graves' ophthalmopathy.

The rearrangement links TRBV20-1 to TRBJ1-3, with 9 bases aligning to TRBD1. Germline V gene lookup returns CDR1 DFQATT and CDR2 SNEGSKA (reference sequence). V gave up 0 bases and J gave up 5 bases; unmatched junction bases: 17. This CDR3 region has 19 residues. CDR3 in amino acids: CSARDGAPRGTGGRNTIYF. The DNA of the CDR3 is TGCAGTGCTAGAGATGGAGCCCCACGTGGTACAGGGGGCAGAAACACCATATATTTT.

The chain uses TRBV5-1 and TRBJ2-7; 9 nucleotides align to TRBD2. The CDR3 is 16 amino acids. V was pared by 4 bases and J by 0 bases, with 8 bases of the junction left unmatched. Germline CDR1 is SGHRS and CDR2 is YFSETQ. The CDR3 DNA follows: TGCGCCAGCAGCCCTAGACTAGCGGACAACTCCTACGAGCAGTACTTC. Translating it yields CASSPRLADNSYEQYF.

The sample holds many counts of this clonotype. The genes are TRBV11-3 and TRBJ2-3; D remains unclear. Germline CDR1 and CDR2: SGHNT and YENEEA. Trimming removed 4 bases at V and 2 bases at J, with 4 bases between. CDR3 size: 12 residues. DNA for the CDR3: TGTGCCAGCAGCTCGTTCACAGATACGCAGTATTTT. It is translated as CASSSFTDTQYF. Using reference TRBV11-3 and TRBJ2-3 for the parts outside the CDR3, the full variable domain is EAGVVQSPRYKIIEKKQPVAFWCNPISGHNTLYWYLQNLGQGPELLIRYENEEAVDDSQLPKDRFSAERLKGVDSTLKIQPAELGDSAVYLCASSSFTDTQYFGPGTRLTVL.

The table lists this clonotype with a few counts. The gene calls are TRBV4-1 and TRBJ1-4; possibly TRBD1 for D (5 bases). The CDR3 totals 21 residues. Trimming cost V 3 bases and J 0 bases, with 26 bases left between them. CDR1 is MGHRA, CDR2 YSYEKL, per germline. CDR3 loop: CASSHDSGAGLQGATNEKLFF. The CDR3 nucleotides are TGCGCCAGCAGCCACGACTCCGGGGCGGGACTCCAAGGAGCAACTAATGAAAAACTGTTTTTT.

This clonotype has only a few counts. J is TRBJ2-2 and V is TRBV6-1; D possibly corresponds to TRBD1 (6 bases). The CDR3 spans 15 residues. CDR1 and CDR2 (germline): MNHNS, SASEGT. V was shortened by 5 bases and J by 7 bases, with 17 bases between the two germline ends. The CDR3 region has the DNA TGTGCCAGCAGTACAGGGACCTCTCCCAGCGGGGAGCTGTTTTTT. Translating it yields CASSTGTSPSGELFF.

This clonotype was counted at least ten times. The chain has TRBV6-1 and TRBJ2-7; 7 bases line up with TRBD1. The CDR3 consists of 14 residues. Trimming took 6 bases from V and 0 from J; bases not matched to a gene: 5. CDR1 is MNHNS and CDR2 is SASEGT in the germline V gene. The CDR3 is CASSQGQFSYEQYF. The CDR3 nucleotides read TGTGCCAGCAGCCAGGGACAGTTCTCCTACGAGCAGTACTTC.

This clonotype was observed many times. J is TRBJ2-6 and V is TRBV5-1; possible D gene TRBD2, 5 bases. CDR3 length: 16 residues. The germline CDR1 and CDR2 sequences are SGHRS and YFSETQ. Trimming stripped 0 bases from V and 2 bases from J, with 9 bases between. As DNA, the CDR3 is TGCGCCAGCAGCTTGGCGGGGAGTGCTGGGGCCAACGTCCTGACTTTC. Translated: CASSLAGSAGANVLTF.

In its sample, this clonotype was seen a few times. The genes are TRBV19 and TRBJ2-4; D possibly matches TRBD1 or TRBD2 (5 bases each). CDR1 is LNHDA and CDR2 is SQIVND in the germline V gene (reference sequence). The CDR3 is 15 residues long. V was pared by 3 bases and J by 8 bases, with 17 bases between. CDR3 bases: TGTGCCAGTAGTATTATTGGGGGAGCCCTGGACATTCAGTACTTC. This translates into CASSIIGGALDIQYF.

This clonotype came up many times. This chain connects TRBV29-1 to TRBJ1-5; 7 nucleotides match TRBD1. Germline values: CDR1 SQVTM, CDR2 ANQGSEA. The CDR3 consists of 13 residues. Trimming cost V 6 bases and J 6 bases; bases outside gene matches: 8. CDR3 region: CSVGTAGGQPQHF. The CDR3, as DNA: TGCAGCGTGGGGACAGCCGGAGGTCAGCCCCAGCATTTT. Variable domain in full (rest from reference TRBV29-1 and TRBJ1-5): SAVISQKPSRDICQRGTSLTIQCQVDSQVTMMFWYRQQPGQSLTLIATANQGSEATYESGFVIDKFPISRPNLTFSTLTVSNMSPEDSSIYLCSVGTAGGQPQHFGDGTRLSIL.

V and J are TRBV6-1 and TRBJ1-3; 8 nucleotides agree with TRBD1. The trim removed 5 bases at V and 2 bases at J, leaving 2 bases unmatched. CDR1 is MNHNS, CDR2 SASEGT, per germline. This CDR3 has 14 residues. Here the CDR3 reads CASSLGQAGNTIYF. The CDR3 region has the DNA TGTGCCAGCAGTCTGGGACAGGCTGGAAACACCATATATTTT.

This clonotype was found many times. The gene calls are TRBV30 and TRBJ1-1; the D is unclear. V was cut by 0 bases and J by 4 bases, with 12 bases left in between. The CDR3 spans 14 residues. CDR1 is GTSNPN, CDR2 SVGIG, per germline (reference sequence). The CDR3, as DNA: TGTGCCTGGAGTGTACTCACGGGGATCACTGAAGCTTTCTTT. As protein: CAWSVLTGITEAFF.

This clonotype has more than one count but fewer than ten. V is TRBV5-1 and J is TRBJ2-5; 9 positions agree with TRBD2. CDR3 length equals 14 residues. Losses at the gene ends were 4 bases for V and 3 bases for J; bases not matched to a gene: 4. CDR1 SGHRS and CDR2 YFSETQ come from the germline V gene. In nucleotides, the CDR3 is TGCGCCAGCAGCAATAGCGGGGGAAAAGAGACCCAGTACTTC. Translating gives CASSNSGGKETQYF. Variable domain in full (rest from reference TRBV5-1 and TRBJ2-5): KAGVTQTPRYLIKTRGQQVTLSCSPISGHRSVSWYQQTPGQGLQFLFEYFSETQRNKGNFPGRFSGRQFSNSRSEMNVSTLELGDSALYLCASSNSGGKETQYFGPGTRLLVL.

V gene TRBV7-2 combines with J gene TRBJ2-2, with D perhaps assigned TRBD1 or TRBD2 (7 bases each). The CDR3 spans 14 residues. CDR1 and CDR2 (germline): SGHTA, FQGNSA. Deletions cut 5 bases from V and 6 bases from J, with 13 bases between. The CDR3 reads CASSPGRGPGELFF. The CDR3 DNA sequence: TGTGCCAGCAGCCCAGGGAGGGGGCCCGGGGAGCTGTTTTTT. Variable domain in full (rest from reference TRBV7-2 and TRBJ2-2): GAGVSQSPSNKVTEKGKDVELRCDPISGHTALYWYRQSLGQGLEFLIYFQGNSAPDKSGLPSDRFSAERTGGSVSTLTIQRTQQEDSAVYLCASSPGRGPGELFFGEGSRLTVL.

The J gene is TRBJ2-2, the V gene TRBV20-1; possibly TRBD1 for D (6 bases). Trimming pared 0 bases from V and 7 bases from J, leaving 12 bases between. CDR1 DFQATT and CDR2 SNEGSKA come from the germline V gene (reference sequence). The CDR3 has 14 residues. The CDR3 spells CSARDSGEVGELFF. The CDR3 DNA reads as TGCAGTGCTAGAGATTCAGGGGAAGTCGGGGAGCTGTTTTTT.

The V and J genes are TRBV19 and TRBJ2-1, with D perhaps TRBD1 (6 bases). Per the germline V gene, CDR1 is LNHDA and CDR2 is SQIVND (reference sequence). The CDR3 runs to 16 residues. V lost 4 bases, J lost 0 bases, and 13 bases lay in between. CDR3 sequence (DNA): TGTGCCAGTAGTACCTCCGGACAGCACTCCTACAATGAGCAGTTCTTC. Encoded protein: CASSTSGQHSYNEQFF.

This clonotype was counted at least ten times. The chain uses TRBV27 and TRBJ1-2; D unresolved. The V end was cut by 8 bases, the J end by 7 bases, with 11 bases between. Germline-derived CDR1 and CDR2 are MNHEY and SMNVEV (reference sequence). The CDR3 is 11 residues long. CDR3 DNA: TGTGCCAGCCTTTCCTCCGGTGGCTACACCTTC. Translation gives CASLSSGGYTF.

CDR3 residues: CASSYSRGVSYNEQFF. The CDR3 DNA reads TGTGCCAGCAGTTACTCGAGGGGGGTTTCCTACAATGAGCAGTTCTTC. The chain combines TRBV6-5 with TRBJ2-1, with D possibly being TRBD1 or TRBD2 (6 bases each). Germline V lookup: CDR1 MNHEY, CDR2 SVGAGI. This CDR3 region has 16 residues. The V and J ends lost 0 bases and 1 base respectively, with 10 bases between them.

This clonotype was detected ten times or more. The chain couples TRBV20-1 to TRBJ2-3; no definite D call. The germline CDR1 and CDR2 sequences are DFQATT and SNEGSKA (reference sequence). This CDR3 spans 11 amino acids. The germline V and J ends were trimmed by 6 bases and 5 bases, with 9 bases remaining between them. The chain's CDR3 is CSAPSIDTQYF. The CDR3 bases are TGCAGTGCGCCTTCGATAGATACGCAGTATTTT.

This clonotype was counted many times. The chain joins TRBV18 to TRBJ2-7; D possibly corresponds to TRBD2 (5 bases). V was pared by 1 base and J by 5 bases, with 9 bases between. Looked up from germline, CDR1 is KGHSH and CDR2 is LQKENI. The CDR3 spans 13 residues. CDR3: CASSPRGINEQYF. CDR3 nucleotides: TGTGCCAGCTCACCACGAGGGATCAACGAGCAGTACTTC.

This clonotype was picked up many times. The chain joins TRBV3-1 to TRBJ2-6; D call uncertain. V gave up 0 bases and J gave up 4 bases, with 7 bases separating them. The CDR3 is 15 residues long. Germline V CDR1 and CDR2: LGHDT, YNNKEL (reference sequence). The CDR3 DNA sequence: TGTGCCAGCAGCCAAGATTTCGGGGGGGCCAACGTCCTGACTTTC. Its translation is CASSQDFGGANVLTF.

Of note for this clonotype: This may be a read error: a much more frequent sequence differs by one nucleotide. The chain recombines TRBV11-2 with TRBJ2-7; 10 bases are a match to TRBD1. The germline V gene encodes CDR1 SGHAT and CDR2 FQNNGV. This CDR3 is built from 16 residues. CDR3: CASSARAGTGAYEQCF. CDR3 DNA: TGTGCCAGCAGCGCACGTGCCGGGACAGGGGCTTACGAGCAGTGCTTC.

The gene calls are TRBV29-1 and TRBJ1-4; TRBD1 might be the D (5 bases). The CDR3 is 14 residues long. V was shortened by 4 bases and J by 1 base, with 10 bases between the two germline ends. Germline lookup yields CDR1 SQVTM and CDR2 ANQGSEA. CDR3 in amino acids: CSVGGAETNEKLFF. The CDR3, as DNA: TGCAGCGTTGGAGGGGCGGAAACTAATGAAAAACTGTTTTTT.

This clonotype was counted a few times. The rearrangement joins TRBV14 to TRBJ2-2; possible D gene TRBD1, 6 bases. CDR3 length: 16 residues. Germline V gene data show CDR1 as SGHDN and CDR2 as FVKESK. Trimming removed 4 bases from V and 4 bases from J, with 16 bases in between. The CDR3 is CASSPTGTRTTGELFF. The CDR3 DNA reads as TGTGCCAGCAGCCCGACCGGGACACGAACCACCGGGGAGCTGTTTTTT.

The chain has TRBV10-3 and TRBJ1-6, with 7 positions matching TRBD1. CDR1 and CDR2 (germline): ENHRY, SYGVKD. The CDR3 runs to 14 residues. The V segment lost 6 bases and the J segment 7 bases; nucleotides outside the gene matches: 6. CDR3 nucleotide sequence: TGTGCCATCAGACAGGGGACCCCAAATTCACCCCTCCACTTT. Translating gives CAIRQGTPNSPLHF.

This clonotype was observed many times. The chain is built from TRBV5-1 and TRBJ2-1, with 7 bases that match TRBD2. The CDR3 runs 15 residues. Trimming removed 5 bases from V and 6 bases from J; junction bases left unmatched: 11. Looked up from germline, CDR1 is SGHRS and CDR2 is YFSETQ. CDR3 residues: CASRPGLVSGNEQFF. The CDR3 DNA sequence: TGCGCCAGCAGACCAGGACTAGTTTCGGGCAATGAGCAGTTCTTC.

This chain uses TRBV9 with TRBJ2-2; 8 bases line up with TRBD1. Trimming removed 5 bases from V and 7 bases from J; junction bases left unmatched: 10. CDR3 length equals 15 residues. CDR1 is SGDLS, CDR2 YYNGEE, per germline. CDR3 DNA sequence: TGTGCCAGCAGTCATGACAGGGGAGGATTCGGGGAGCTGTTTTTT. Protein sequence: CASSHDRGGFGELFF.

This clonotype was seen ten or more times. The chain has TRBV6-1 and TRBJ2-2; 13 nucleotides match TRBD2. CDR1 and CDR2 (germline): MNHNS, SASEGT. The CDR3 totals 16 residues. With V trimmed by 8 bases and J by 5 bases, 8 bases remained unmatched. CDR3 nucleotides: TGTGCCAGCTCGGGTGGACTAGCGGGAGTTACCGGGGAGCTGTTTTTT. Translating it yields CASSGGLAGVTGELFF.

In this sample, this clonotype turned up many times. As DNA, the CDR3 is TGTGCCAGCATCCCCAGGTGGGGGGGATCAGGCGAGCAGTACTTC. This sequence encodes CASIPRWGGSGEQYF. V is TRBV27 and J is TRBJ2-7; 7 bases line up with TRBD2. Germline CDR1 reads MNHEY; CDR2 reads SMNVEV (reference sequence). V shed 7 bases and J 6 bases; nucleotides not matched to a gene: 15. The CDR3 has 15 residues.

At least ten counts were recorded for this clonotype. The rearrangement joins TRBV30 to TRBJ2-1; 11 nucleotides align to TRBD2. The CDR3 is made up of 14 amino acids. CDR1 and CDR2 from the germline V gene are GTSNPN and SVGIG (reference sequence). The V gene end was trimmed by 1 base and the J gene end by 8 bases; junction bases not matched to a gene: 4. This CDR3 is CAWSDTSGGYEQFF. CDR3 in DNA: TGTGCCTGGAGTGACACTAGCGGGGGCTATGAGCAGTTCTTC.

This clonotype turned up a few times. CDR3 nucleotide sequence: TGTGCCAGCAGCTTAGCGGGCAGTAAGGGCTATGGCTACACCTTC. Residues: CASSLAGSKGYGYTF. The rearrangement joins TRBV7-9 to TRBJ1-2; unclear D gene. The germline CDR1 and CDR2 sequences are SEHNR and FQNEAQ (reference sequence). V dropped 0 bases and J dropped 4 bases, with 12 bases sitting between them. The CDR3 has 15 amino acids.